The present TCR beta chain was sequenced within a study of blood T cell repertoires in COVID-19. Whole-study context: Acute-phase and convalescent COVID-19 samples originated in the United States, Italy and Spain.

This clone turned up a few times. Libraries were prepared by immunoSEQ multiplex PCR; TCRdb keeps only in-frame clonotypes and omits some of them. The table records 350,000 to 450,000 clones, about 88% of them present only once. All enrollees were about 18 to 100 years old and from about 25 US areas. The CDR3 is 12 residues long. Per germline, CDR1 LGHNA and CDR2 YNFKEQ. V lost 3 bases and J 7 bases, leaving 10 bases between the germline ends. The receptor's source is a woman under 30 who had been exposed to COVID-19. Source material: PBMCs or T cells enriched from blood (not recorded which). The V and J genes are TRBV4-2 and TRBJ2-7; a possible D gene is TRBD1 (6 bases). DNA of the CDR3: TGTGCCAGCAGCCAGCAGGGGCAGGAGCAGTACTTC. This translates into CASSQQGQEQYF.